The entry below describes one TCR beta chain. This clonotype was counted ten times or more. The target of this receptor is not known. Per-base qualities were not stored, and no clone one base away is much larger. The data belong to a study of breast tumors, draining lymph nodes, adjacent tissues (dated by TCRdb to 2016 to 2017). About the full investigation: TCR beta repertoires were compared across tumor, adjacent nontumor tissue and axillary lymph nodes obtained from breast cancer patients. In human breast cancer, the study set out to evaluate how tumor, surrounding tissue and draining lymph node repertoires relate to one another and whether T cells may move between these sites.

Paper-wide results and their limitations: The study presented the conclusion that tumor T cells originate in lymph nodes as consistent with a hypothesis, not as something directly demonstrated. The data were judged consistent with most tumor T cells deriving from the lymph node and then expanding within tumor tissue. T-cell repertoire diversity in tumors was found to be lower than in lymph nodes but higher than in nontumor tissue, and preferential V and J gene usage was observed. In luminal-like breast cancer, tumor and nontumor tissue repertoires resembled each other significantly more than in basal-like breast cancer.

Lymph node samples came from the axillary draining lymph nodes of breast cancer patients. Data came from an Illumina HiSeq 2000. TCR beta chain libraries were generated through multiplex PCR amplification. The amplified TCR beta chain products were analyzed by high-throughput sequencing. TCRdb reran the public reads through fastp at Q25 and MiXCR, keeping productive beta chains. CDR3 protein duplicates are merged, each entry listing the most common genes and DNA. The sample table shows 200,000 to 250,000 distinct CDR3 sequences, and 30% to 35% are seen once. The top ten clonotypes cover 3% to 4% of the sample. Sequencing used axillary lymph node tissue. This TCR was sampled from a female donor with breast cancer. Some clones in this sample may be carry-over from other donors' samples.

CDR3 loop: CASSRGGAGAQFF. In nucleotides, the sequence is TGTGCCAGCAGTAGAGGCGGGGCCGGAGCGCAGTTCTTC. This sequence uses TRBV7-3 and TRBJ2-1, with a weak D call of TRBD2 (6 bases match). V is clipped by 6 bases and J by 12 bases, and the sequence between their germline boundaries is 18 bases long. The germline V gene specifies SGHTA as CDR1 and FQGTGA as CDR2. The CDR3 runs 13 amino acids, cysteine and phenylalanine included. The entry retains the CDR3 DNA only, 39 bases that are in frame from base 1.